This entry lists 30 T cell receptor beta chains sequenced from one sample in a study of breast tumors, draining lymph nodes, adjacent tissues (dated by TCRdb to 2016 to 2017). The library was produced with multiplex PCR. TCRdb records Illumina HiSeq 2000 as the sequencer. TCRdb's own reprocessing of the public reads used fastp at Q25 and MiXCR and kept productive beta chains. Rows with a matching CDR3 protein are joined into one entry that keeps the most common DNA and genes. This sample gives more than 50,000 distinct CDR3 sequences in total; less than 45% of them show up just once. The biggest ten clones account for around 8% of the sample. The specimen was breast tumor tissue. The receptors were gathered from a female donor with breast cancer. Some clones in this sample may be carry-over from other donors' samples.

The chain couples TRBV5-1 to TRBJ1-4; possible D gene TRBD1, 5 bases. Germline V gene data show CDR1 as SGHRS and CDR2 as YFSETQ. CDR3 length equals 16 residues. V gave up 2 bases and J gave up 7 bases, with 18 bases separating them. CDR3 residues: CASSLTGRGIIEKLFF. As DNA, the CDR3 is TGCGCCAGCAGCTTAACAGGACGGGGAATTATTGAAAAACTGTTTTTT.

There are many counts of this clonotype. The chain is built from TRBV6-1 and TRBJ2-7, with D hard to call. In germline, CDR1 is MNHNS, CDR2 SASEGT. The CDR3 is 11 residues long. The V end lost 6 bases, the J end lost 3 bases, and 6 bases lay between the germline ends. This CDR3 is CASRQGYEQYF. CDR3 nucleotide sequence: TGTGCCAGCAGACAAGGCTACGAGCAGTACTTC.

This clonotype was observed many times. This chain links TRBV12-3 or TRBV12-4 with TRBJ1-2, with D unresolved. The V end was cut by 1 base, the J end by 4 bases, with 13 bases between. The CDR3 loop spans 15 amino acids. DNA for the CDR3: TGTGCCAGCAGTTTAGGGAAGGGAGATCCCTATGGCTACACCTTC. It codes for CASSLGKGDPYGYTF.

This clonotype was counted at least ten times. The rearrangement joins TRBV3-1 to TRBJ1-4; D remains ambiguous. Trimming stripped 1 base from V and 7 bases from J, with 7 bases between. The CDR3 runs to 13 residues. The germline CDR1 and CDR2 sequences are LGHDT and YNNKEL (reference sequence). The CDR3 sequence: CASSQVSGEKLFF. CDR3 nucleotide sequence: TGTGCCAGCAGCCAAGTATCGGGTGAAAAACTGTTTTTT.

J is TRBJ2-5 and V is TRBV2; 11 bases line up with TRBD2. The germline gives CDR1 SNHLY, CDR2 FYNNEI. Trimming at V came to 3 bases and at J to 2 bases, leaving 2 bases not matched to a gene. The CDR3 is 15 amino acids. The CDR3 here is CASSDLAGGQETQYF. CDR3 DNA: TGTGCCAGCAGTGATCTAGCGGGAGGACAAGAGACCCAGTACTTC.

In its sample, this clonotype was seen a few times. The conserved closing phenylalanine or tryptophan is absent in this CDR3, likely reflecting a read error. Because the CDR3's place on the DNA is in doubt, the DNA is left out and the CDR3 is given as listed by TCRdb. V and J are TRBV4-2 and TRBJ1-2. CDR1 is LGHNA and CDR2 is YNFKEQ in the germline V gene. Including both end residues, the CDR3 is 9 amino acids long. The CDR3 spells CASSQSSGR.

This sequence joins TRBV18 and TRBJ2-2; D perhaps matches TRBD1 (6 bases). The CDR3 has 16 residues. Trimming took off 1 base at V and 6 bases at J, with 15 bases between the two ends. In germline, CDR1 is KGHSH, CDR2 LQKENI. CDR3 in amino acids: CASSPLLGARPGELFF. The CDR3 DNA is TGTGCCAGCTCACCACTTCTGGGGGCGCGGCCCGGGGAGCTGTTTTTT.

This clonotype was seen many times. Here the CDR3 reads CASSFRDSEGPQHF. The CDR3 bases are TGTGCCAGCAGCTTCCGGGACTCAGAAGGCCCCCAGCATTTT. This chain uses TRBV7-8 with TRBJ1-5; TRBD1 might be the D (5 bases). Germline loops: CDR1 SGHVS, CDR2 FQNEAQ. The CDR3 runs to 14 residues. V was clipped by 3 bases and J by 10 bases, with 16 bases between them.

Of note for this clonotype: Given a much more abundant clone one base away, this may be a read error. This rearrangement joins TRBV6-5 to TRBJ2-2; 9 bases line up with TRBD1. V lost 6 bases to trimming and J lost 5 bases; unmatched junction nucleotides: 4. Germline CDR1 and CDR2: MNHEY and SVGAGI. CDR3 length: 14 residues. CDR3 residues: CASRPGQGTGELFF. The CDR3 nucleotides read TGTGCCAGCAGGCCCGGACAGGGGACCGGGGAGCTGTTTTTT.

The gene calls are TRBV7-8 and TRBJ1-6, with 9 nucleotides matching TRBD1. The CDR3 spans 15 residues. V shed 5 bases, J shed 8 bases, and the junction held 7 bases outside the gene matches. The germline CDR1 and CDR2 sequences are SGHVS and FQNEAQ. The CDR3 spells CASSPNRGLDSPLHF. DNA for the CDR3: TGTGCCAGCAGCCCAAACAGGGGGCTGGATTCACCCCTCCACTTT. Filled out from reference TRBV7-8 and TRBJ1-6, the complete variable domain reads GAGVSQSPRYKVAKRGQDVALRCDPISGHVSLFWYQQALGQGPEFLTYFQNEAQLDKSGLPSDRFFAERPEGSVSTLKIQRTQQEDSAVYLCASSPNRGLDSPLHFGNGTRLTVT.

The gene calls are TRBV14 and TRBJ1-6, with D uncertain. This CDR3 spans 13 amino acids. Germline lookup yields CDR1 SGHDN and CDR2 FVKESK. Trimming took off 5 bases at V and 9 bases at J, with 11 bases between the two ends. The CDR3 DNA reads as TGTGCCAGCAGCGATTATCAGATTTCACCCCTCCACTTT. Translated: CASSDYQISPLHF.

This clonotype has only a few counts. V gene TRBV5-4 combines with J gene TRBJ1-3; possibly TRBD1 for D (5 bases). This CDR3 spans 16 amino acids. Germline CDR1 and CDR2: SGHNT and YYREEE (reference sequence). V dropped 0 bases and J dropped 4 bases, with 14 bases sitting between them. This chain's CDR3 is CASSLGPCGGGNTIYF. The CDR3 coding sequence is TGTGCCAGCAGCTTGGGCCCATGTGGGGGGGGAAACACCATATATTTT.

A remark on this clonotype: Being one base from a much bigger clone, this may be a read error. This chain uses TRBV6-5 with TRBJ1-4; 7 nucleotides line up with TRBD1. The CDR3 is 15 residues long. CDR1 is MNHEY, CDR2 SVGAGI, per germline. V trimming: 5 bases; J trimming: 5 bases; junction bases outside the gene matches: 8. CDR3 bases: TGTGCCAGCAGTCCCCTGACAGGGAGGAATGAAAAACTGTTTTTT. Protein sequence: CASSPLTGRNEKLFF.

The gene calls are TRBV12-3 or TRBV12-4 and TRBJ1-1; possible D gene TRBD1, 5 bases. Trimming removed 7 bases from V and 4 bases from J, with 10 bases in between. The CDR3 has 12 residues. Here the CDR3 DNA reads TGTGCCAGCAACGGGGACGGCACTGAAGCTTTCTTT. Translation: CASNGDGTEAFF.

Concerning this clonotype: Germline and junction disagree at one end, which may indicate a read error. The chain combines TRBV14 with TRBJ1-2, with D unclear. The CDR3 has 15 amino acids. The V gene's germline CDR1 is SGHDN and CDR2 FVKESK. This CDR3 reads CASSRVDGLIYGSTF. The CDR3 bases are TGTGCCAGCAGCCGGGTGGACGGGCTCATCTATGGCTCCACCTTC.

The V call is TRBV5-1, the J call TRBJ2-6, with 8 bases lining up with TRBD1. J was trimmed by 4 bases and V by 4 bases; bases with no gene match: 4. Germline lookup yields CDR1 SGHRS and CDR2 YFSETQ. There are 15 residues in the CDR3. The CDR3 nucleotides are TGCGCCAGCAGCCCGGGACAGGAGGGGGCCAACGTCCTGACTTTC. The encoded protein is CASSPGQEGANVLTF.

This clonotype was seen repeatedly, ten times or more. A read error may be the cause here, since a much bigger clone is one base away. The chain employs TRBV20-1 and TRBJ2-5; 8 bases line up with TRBD2. With V trimmed by 3 bases and J by 7 bases, 10 bases remained unmatched. The length of the CDR3 is 14 residues. CDR1 and CDR2 (germline): DFQATT, SNEGSKA (reference sequence). The CDR3 DNA is TGCAGTGCTAGTTCAGCGGGGGTTGAAGCGACCCAGTACTTC. It is translated as CSASSAGVEATQYF.

On this clonotype itself: This may be a read error, as it is one base from a much larger clone. The chain combines TRBV24-1 with TRBJ1-1; tentatively, D is TRBD1 (5 bases). This CDR3 region has 15 residues. CDR1 and CDR2 from the germline V gene are KGHDR and SFDVKD. The CDR3 sequence: CATSGAGPGNTEASF. The CDR3 DNA follows: TGTGCCACCAGTGGAGCAGGGCCCGGGAACACTGAAGCTTCCTTT.

This chain links TRBV7-9 with TRBJ1-1, with D unresolved. The V and J ends lost 1 base and 11 bases respectively, with 14 bases between them. The CDR3 loop spans 13 amino acids. The germline V gene has CDR1 SEHNR and CDR2 FQNEAQ (reference sequence). The CDR3 bases are TGTGCCAGCAGCTTAGTCTCGCGAAGCTTGGCTTTCTTT. It is translated as CASSLVSRSLAFF.

This clonotype has a handful of counts. The junction differs from germline at one of its ends, possibly a read error. This chain connects TRBV10-3 to TRBJ1-2; TRBD1 might be the D (5 bases). The CDR3 has 20 amino acids. Germline CDR1 reads ENHRY; CDR2 reads SYGVKD. CDR3 coding DNA: TGTGCCATCAGTGTTAAATCTTATATTCGGGACGACCGTTTTAACTATGGCTACCCCTTC. The encoded protein is CAISVKSYIRDDRFNYGYPF.

To note about this clonotype: At one end, the junction sequence differs from germline, possibly due to a read error. The rearrangement joins TRBV10-3 to TRBJ2-3, with D perhaps matching TRBD2 (5 bases). Germline values: CDR1 ENHRY, CDR2 SYGVKD. This CDR3 is 11 amino acids long. Here the CDR3 DNA reads TGTGCCAGCAGTTCCTCCGGGTCGCCGGGATTT. Translating gives CASSSSGSPGF.

This clonotype was recorded many times. This chain connects TRBV18 to TRBJ1-5; TRBD1 matches at 7 bases. The CDR3 loop spans 14 amino acids. CDR1 KGHSH and CDR2 LQKENI come from the germline V gene. Germline trimming cut 3 bases from V and 4 bases from J; bases unmatched to any gene: 3. CDR3: CASSPGRGNQPQHF. The CDR3 coding sequence is TGTGCCAGCTCACCGGGCAGGGGGAATCAGCCCCAGCATTTT. Based on the CDR3 plus reference TRBV18 and TRBJ1-5, the full variable domain is NAGVMQNPRHLVRRRGQEARLRCSPMKGHSHVYWYRQLPEEGLKFMVYLQKENIIDESGMPKERFSAEFPKEGPSILRIQQVVRGDSAAYFCASSPGRGNQPQHFGDGTRLSIL.

As regards this clonotype: A single base separates this from a much larger clone, so it may be a read error. CDR3 in amino acids: CAISSQGALTTNEKLFF. CDR3 DNA: TGTGCCATCAGTTCGCAGGGGGCGTTAACAACTAATGAAAAACTGTTTTTT. This chain links TRBV10-3 with TRBJ1-4; 8 positions agree with TRBD1. Germline V gene sequence: CDR1 ENHRY, CDR2 SYGVKD. This CDR3 spans 17 amino acids. V lost 5 bases and J lost 0; bases outside the gene matches: 8.

This clonotype was observed at least ten times. This could be a read error, since a much larger clone is one nucleotide away. V gene TRBV20-1 combines with J gene TRBJ2-5, with D perhaps being TRBD1 or TRBD2 (5 bases each). Looked up from germline, CDR1 is DFQATT and CDR2 is SNEGSKA (reference sequence). The CDR3 loop spans 14 amino acids. CDR3 coding DNA: TGCAGTGCTAGAGACACTAGGGACCAAGCGACCCAGTACTTC. It yields the protein CSARDTRDQATQYF.

By sample fraction, this clonotype is medium-sized. Relative to the germline gene, one junction end is altered; a read error may explain this. The rearrangement uses TRBV7-7 and TRBJ2-1; D not certain. The CDR3 totals 14 residues. CDR1 SSHAT and CDR2 FNYEAQ come from the germline V gene (reference sequence). The CDR3 loop reads CASSLRLGHNEQFF. CDR3 nucleotides: TGTGCTAGCAGCTTAAGGTTAGGGCACAATGAGCAGTTCTTC. Drawing the rest from reference TRBV7-7 and TRBJ2-1, the complete variable domain is GAGVSQSPRYKVTKRGQDVTLRCDPISSHATLYWYQQALGQGPEFLTYFNYEAQPDKSGLPSDRFSAERPEGSISTLTIQRTEQRDSAMYRCASSLRLGHNEQFFGPGTRLTVL.

The genes are TRBV24-1 and TRBJ2-3, with 9 bases matching TRBD1. The ends lost 3 bases at V and 6 bases at J; junction bases unmatched: 6. The germline V gene encodes CDR1 KGHDR and CDR2 SFDVKD. This CDR3 contains 15 residues. CDR3 residues: CATSDPGQGGDTQYF. DNA of the CDR3: TGTGCCACCAGTGATCCGGGACAGGGCGGTGATACGCAGTATTTT.

The gene calls are TRBV29-1 and TRBJ1-4, with TRBD1 identical over 7 bases. Germline V gene sequence: CDR1 SQVTM, CDR2 ANQGSEA. The CDR3 contains 15 residues. CDR3 sequence (DNA): TGCGCCAGTAACCCCCCGGGACAGCCTAATGAAAAACTGTTTTTT. Translated, it gives CASNPPGQPNEKLFF.

This rearrangement joins TRBV12-3 or TRBV12-4 to TRBJ2-6; maybe TRBD1 (6 bases). Between the trimmed V and J ends, which lost 5 bases and 11 bases, there was a span of 25 bases. The CDR3 is 17 residues long. The CDR3 is CASSAGTGKSGSYVLTF. The CDR3 bases are TGTGCCAGCAGTGCCGGAACAGGGAAAAGTGGGTCCTACGTCCTGACTTTC.

This chain links TRBV10-1 with TRBJ1-1; a possible D gene is TRBD1 (5 bases). Per germline, CDR1 WNHNN and CDR2 SYGVQD (reference sequence). The length of the CDR3 is 14 residues. Trimming removed 6 bases at V and 5 bases at J, with 16 bases between. The CDR3 loop is CASSRTVNRTEAFF. As DNA, the CDR3 is TGCGCCAGCAGCCGAACGGTGAACAGGACTGAAGCTTTCTTT.

This clonotype was detected many times. This chain links TRBV18 with TRBJ2-5, with 12 nucleotides matching TRBD2. The CDR3 sequence is 15 residues long. The V segment lost 1 base and the J segment 11 bases; nucleotides outside the gene matches: 8. Germline CDR1 is KGHSH and CDR2 is LQKENI. Here the CDR3 reads CASSPRGLAGPQQYF. The CDR3, as DNA: TGTGCCAGCTCACCACGAGGACTAGCGGGGCCCCAGCAGTACTTC.